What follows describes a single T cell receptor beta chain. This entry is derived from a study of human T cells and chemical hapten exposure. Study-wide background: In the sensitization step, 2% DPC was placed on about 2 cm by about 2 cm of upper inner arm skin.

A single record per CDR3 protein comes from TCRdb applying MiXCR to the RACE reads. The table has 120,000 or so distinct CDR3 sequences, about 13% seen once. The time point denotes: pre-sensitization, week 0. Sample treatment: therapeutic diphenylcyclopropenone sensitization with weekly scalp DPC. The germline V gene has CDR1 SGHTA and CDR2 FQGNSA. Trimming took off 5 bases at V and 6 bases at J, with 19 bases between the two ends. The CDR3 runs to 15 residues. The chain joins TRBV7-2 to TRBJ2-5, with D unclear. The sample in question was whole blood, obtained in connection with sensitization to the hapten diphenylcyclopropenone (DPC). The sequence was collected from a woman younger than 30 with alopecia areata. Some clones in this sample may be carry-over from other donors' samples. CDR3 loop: CASSHSASNAKTQYF. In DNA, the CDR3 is TGTGCCAGCAGCCACTCGGCTTCGAATGCAAAGACCCAGTACTTC.